Here is one T cell receptor beta chain with its context. This specimen belongs to a study of sequential checkpoint blockade in melanoma. Data came from immunoSEQ multiplex PCR; TCRdb stores just in-frame clones and leaves some out. The table includes around 40,000 clones, more than 80% detected once. Trimming cost V 1 base and J 4 bases, with 5 bases left between them. The CDR3 is made up of 12 amino acids. Germline assignment: CDR1 SGHTA and CDR2 FQGNSA. Stated treatment: randomized to nivolumab then ipilimumab (arm A) or the reverse (arm B). Patients had received no earlier DNA-damaging chemotherapy. PBMC sorting kept live CD3+CD8+ cells without CD19 or CD56.

V is TRBV7-2 and J is TRBJ2-7; D call uncertain. Source: CD8+ T cells sorted from blood (inferred from file names), taken from a patient given nivolumab and ipilimumab in sequence. The clonotype originates from a human donor with melanoma. The CDR3 nucleotides are TGTGCCAGCAGCTTAGTTTCTTACGAGCAGTACTTC. Translating it yields CASSLVSYEQYF. Looking up the rest from reference TRBV7-2 and TRBJ2-7 gives the full variable domain: GAGVSQSPSNKVTEKGKDVELRCDPISGHTALYWYRQSLGQGLEFLIYFQGNSAPDKSGLPSDRFSAERTGGSVSTLTIQRTQQEDSAVYLCASSLVSYEQYFGPGTRLTVT.